A selection of T cell receptor beta chains follows, all from one sample in a study of T-cell reconstitution after alpha-beta-depleted transplantation in children. MiXCR was run by TCRdb on the PCR reads, yielding one entry per CDR3 protein. The sample contains some 300,000 distinct CDR3 sequences, over 7.5% of which appear only once. Specimen: peripheral blood, collected 360 days after TCRalphabeta/CD19-depleted stem cell transplant. Every receptor here comes from a female patient aged 2 to 10 who had a stem cell transplant for Fanconi anemia, so the T cells may come from the graft donor. Each CDR3 is given with its conserved first and last residue. The D gene is left open where the match is weak. Clone sizes are given selectively: once, few, many, or a class where the clone is expanded.

D gene	V gene	J gene	clone size	CDR3 DNA	CDR3 protein
NA	TRBV9	TRBJ1-5	NA	TGTGCCAGCAGCGTAGGGCTCGATCCAGGTCAGCCCCAGCATTTT	CASSVGLDPGQPQHF
NA	TRBV3-1	TRBJ1-3	NA	TGTGCCAGCAGCCAAGACAACTCTGGAAACACCATATATTTT	CASSQDNSGNTIYF
TRBD1	TRBV27	TRBJ1-1	NA	TGTGCCAGCAGTTTATCCTGGGACAGCATAGAAGCTTTCTTT	CASSLSWDSIEAFF
NA	TRBV7-3	TRBJ2-2	many	TGTGCCAGCAGCTTAAGTCAGGTCGGGGAGCTGTTTTTT	CASSLSQVGELFF
NA	TRBV18	TRBJ1-3	few	TGTGCCAGCTCACCGCGGGCGAGCTCTGGAAACACCATATATTTT	CASSPRASSGNTIYF
TRBD1	TRBV27	TRBJ2-7	few	TGTGCCAGCAGAAACTTAGGACAGGGGACCTACGAGCAGTACTTC	CASRNLGQGTYEQYF
NA	TRBV7-2	TRBJ1-3	NA	TGTGCCAGCAGCCTAATGGAGAGTAGGGGAAACACCATATATTTT	CASSLMESRGNTIYF
NA	TRBV6-5	TRBJ2-3	many	TGTGCCAGCAGTTACGGGGGGAGCGGGACACCAGATTATTTT	CASSYGGSGTPDYF
TRBD2	TRBV5-1	TRBJ2-3	NA	TGCGCCAGCAGTTTAGCGGGGGGGAGCGCAGATACGCAGTATTTT	CASSLAGGSADTQYF
NA	TRBV6-2/TRBV6-3	TRBJ2-7	few	TGTGCCAGCAGTTACCCGAGAGGACACCTTGCTACCTACGAGCAGTACTTC	CASSYPRGHLATYEQYF
NA	TRBV6-2/TRBV6-3	TRBJ2-5	NA	TGTGCCAGCAGCCCGGGACGTGGAACCCAGTACTTC	CASSPGRGTQYF
TRBD2	TRBV7-8	TRBJ2-7	NA	TGTGCCAGCAGCTTAGTGGGGGGGTGGCTGGAGCAGTACTTC	CASSLVGGWLEQYF
TRBD2	TRBV5-1	TRBJ2-5	few	TGCGCCAGCAGCTTGGCCATACCGGGGGGGCTGGAGACCCAGTACTTC	CASSLAIPGGLETQYF
TRBD2	TRBV3-1	TRBJ2-1	NA	TGTGCCAGCAGCCCGGGACTAGCGGGAGACAATGAGCAGTTCTTC	CASSPGLAGDNEQFF
NA	TRBV20-1	TRBJ2-4	many	TGCAGTGCTAGGGGGCGGGGCACAGCCAAAAACATTCAGTACTTC	CSARGRGTAKNIQYF
TRBD2	TRBV9	TRBJ2-1	few	TGTGCCAGCAGCGTAGGAGCGCGGGGGAGCTCCTACAATGAGCAGTTCTTC	CASSVGARGSSYNEQFF
NA	TRBV13	TRBJ2-6	NA	TGTGCCAGCAGCTTAGGGCTGGTTATCCCCGTCTCTGGGGCCAACGTCCTGACTTTC	CASSLGLVIPVSGANVLTF
NA	TRBV4-2	TRBJ2-3	few	TGTGCCAGCAGCCAAGACGCAGAGAGGGTTAGCACAGATACGCAGTATTTT	CASSQDAERVSTDTQYF
NA	TRBV20-1	TRBJ1-1	few	TGCAGTGCTAGAAGGCCCGCAGCGTTAACTGAAGCTTTCTTT	CSARRPAALTEAFF
NA	TRBV2	TRBJ2-1	many	TGTGCCAGCAGTGAGTTTTCTTATGAGCAGTTCTTC	CASSEFSYEQFF
NA	TRBV9	TRBJ1-1	NA	TGTGCCAGCAGCGTAGCTGAGTTGGTCACTGAAGCTTTCTTT	CASSVAELVTEAFF
TRBD1	TRBV5-4	TRBJ2-1	NA	TGTGCCAGCAGCCCGGACAGGGGGCGAAATGAGCAGTTCTTC	CASSPDRGRNEQFF
NA	TRBV5-1	TRBJ1-2	few	TGCGCCAGCAGCTTGGGGGGGCGCGGCTACACCTTC	CASSLGGRGYTF
NA	TRBV29-1	TRBJ2-3	many	TGCAGCGTTGCATTAGGGGATGGGGGAGTCACAGATACGCAGTATTTT	CSVALGDGGVTDTQYF
NA	TRBV30	TRBJ2-7	few	TGTGCCGCCCGGGGTTTCTACGAGCAGTACTTC	CAARGFYEQYF
TRBD1	TRBV12-3/TRBV12-4	TRBJ2-2	many	TGTGCCAGCAGTTGGACAGGGGAAACCGGGGAGCTGTTTTTT	CASSWTGETGELFF
NA	TRBV20-1	TRBJ1-3	few	TGCAGTGCCATTTATGGAAACACCATATATTTT	CSAIYGNTIYF
TRBD2	TRBV7-2	TRBJ2-2	NA	TGTGCCAGCAGAAACCCCATTAGCGGGAGGTGGAACACCGGGGAGCTGTTTTTT	CASRNPISGRWNTGELFF
NA	TRBV6-5	TRBJ2-3	many	TGTGCCAGCAGTTACTCGATGCTACTGCTAGATACGCAGTATTTT	CASSYSMLLLDTQYF
TRBD1	TRBV10-3	TRBJ2-7	few	TGTGCCGCAGGGGGAGCAAGCCTCTACGAGCAGTACTTC	CAAGGASLYEQYF
NA	TRBV6-1	TRBJ1-1	few	TGTGCCAGCAAGCGGGGCAGGGACACTGAAGCTTTCTTT	CASKRGRDTEAFF
NA	TRBV27	TRBJ2-7	NA	TGTGCCAGCAGTTTATCGAGGACAGGACTAGGCTACGAGCAGTACTTC	CASSLSRTGLGYEQYF
NA	TRBV5-1	TRBJ2-7	NA	TGCGCCAGCAGCCTTTTAATGGGAGACGAGCAGTACTTC	CASSLLMGDEQYF
NA	TRBV10-3	TRBJ2-2	many	TGTGCCATCAGTGACCCAGGATGGGGTTCAGGCACCGGGGAGCTGTTTTTT	CAISDPGWGSGTGELFF
NA	TRBV6-6	TRBJ1-5	many	TGTGCCAGCAGTTACGGGGTTGTGCAGCCCCAGCATTTT	CASSYGVVQPQHF
NA	TRBV4-3	TRBJ1-4	few	TGCGCCAGCAGCCAAGAACCTCTGGCAGAGGAAAAACTGTTTTTT	CASSQEPLAEEKLFF
NA	TRBV30	TRBJ1-1	NA	TGTGCCTGGAGTGTTGTCAGTTTGAACACTGAAGCTTTCTTT	CAWSVVSLNTEAFF
TRBD2	TRBV3-1	TRBJ2-3	many	TGTGCCAGCAGCCAACGAAGCGGGAACGCAGATACGCAGTATTTT	CASSQRSGNADTQYF
NA	TRBV24-1	TRBJ2-3	many	TGTGCCACCAGTGATCCGCAACCCCGGACGCAGGCTAGCACAGATACGCAGTATTTT	CATSDPQPRTQASTDTQYF
NA	TRBV5-5	TRBJ2-1	many	TGTGCCAGCAGCTTGGGGGGCTGGGGTGTTAATGAGCAGTTCTTC	CASSLGGWGVNEQFF
NA	TRBV27	TRBJ1-1	many	TGTGCCAGCAGTCAGCAGGGGTCCCGCAACACTGAAGCTTTCTTT	CASSQQGSRNTEAFF
TRBD2	TRBV2	TRBJ2-7	NA	TGTGCCAGCAGTGAGAGTTTGCCTAGCGGGAGTTACGAGCAGTACTTC	CASSESLPSGSYEQYF
NA	TRBV11-2	TRBJ2-2	many	TGTGCCAGCAGCTTACCAGACACCGGGGAGCTGTTTTTT	CASSLPDTGELFF
NA	TRBV9	TRBJ1-3	many	TGTGCCAGCAGCGTAGCGGATATTGGAAACACCATATATTTT	CASSVADIGNTIYF
NA	TRBV20-1	TRBJ1-5	NA	TGCAGTGCTTCAGGGGCCTCCAATCAGCCCCAGCATTTT	CSASGASNQPQHF
NA	TRBV6-1	TRBJ2-5	few	TGTGCCAGCAGTGAAGGGACCATAAGGGAGACCCAGTACTTC	CASSEGTIRETQYF
TRBD1	TRBV5-1	TRBJ2-3	many	TGCGCCAGCAGCGCGATTACAGGGGTGGGAACAGATACGCAGTATTTT	CASSAITGVGTDTQYF
TRBD2	TRBV7-2	TRBJ2-5	few	TGTGCCAGCAGCTTAGCGGCTAGCGGGGGGCAACAAGAGACCCAGTACTTC	CASSLAASGGQQETQYF
NA	TRBV28	TRBJ2-1	many	TGTGCCAGCAGTTTCATCGGGGGTAGAAATGAGCAGTTCTTC	CASSFIGGRNEQFF
NA	TRBV4-1	TRBJ1-5	NA	TGCGCCAGCAGCCAGTTCTATCCAGGGGAAGGCAATCAGCCCCAGCATTTT	CASSQFYPGEGNQPQHF
NA	TRBV4-3	TRBJ1-2	NA	TGCGCCAGCAGCCAAGATAGGTTCGGAGGGAATCTGGGCTACACCTTC	CASSQDRFGGNLGYTF
NA	TRBV6-1	TRBJ2-1	few	TGTGCCAGCAGTGTATTGACAGCCGAGCACAATGAGCAGTTCTTC	CASSVLTAEHNEQFF
NA	TRBV5-1	TRBJ2-5	many	TGCGCCAGCAGCACAACGTACCGGGACTTAGTGGAGACCCAGTACTTC	CASSTTYRDLVETQYF
TRBD2	TRBV19	TRBJ2-2	NA	TGTGCCAGTAGTATAATGGGAGGGCACGGGGAGCTGTTTTTT	CASSIMGGHGELFF